A single sample gave rise to the 17 T cell receptor beta chains below, sequenced in a study of T-cell memory formation after mild COVID-19. TCRdb itself ran the 5' RACE reads through MiXCR, one entry per CDR3 protein. The data contain approximately 340,000 distinct CDR3 sequences, 13% of them singletons. Sequencing was carried out using PBMCs or a T cell subset sorted from them (not recorded which). The receptor source for this set is a man aged 18 to 29 who had mild COVID-19 (a few samples of this study predate the infection). Cell type and time point are not known.

The V gene is TRBV5-1, the J gene TRBJ2-1; D tentatively fits TRBD1 or TRBD2 (5 bases each). Germline assignment: CDR1 SGHRS and CDR2 YFSETQ. CDR3 length: 14 amino acids. V was shortened by 4 bases and J by 8 bases, with 16 bases between the two germline ends. The CDR3 protein is CASSHRGLEDEQFF. The CDR3 DNA reads TGCGCCAGCAGCCACCGGGGCCTCGAGGATGAGCAGTTCTTC. Filled out from reference TRBV5-1 and TRBJ2-1, the complete variable domain reads KAGVTQTPRYLIKTRGQQVTLSCSPISGHRSVSWYQQTPGQGLQFLFEYFSETQRNKGNFPGRFSGRQFSNSRSEMNVSTLELGDSALYLCASSHRGLEDEQFFGPGTRLTVL.

This clonotype was seen more than once but under ten times. The CDR3 is CASSLTLQDTDTQYF. The CDR3 DNA follows: TGTGCCAGCAGCTTAACGTTGCAGGACACAGATACGCAGTATTTT. The chain is built from TRBV7-3 and TRBJ2-3, with D hard to call. This CDR3 is built from 15 residues. V was pared by 0 bases and J by 2 bases, with 9 bases between. Germline V gives CDR1 SGHTA, CDR2 FQGTGA.

Only a few counts were recorded for this clonotype. The rearrangement uses TRBV4-3 and TRBJ2-1, with TRBD1 matching over 8 bases. The V segment lost 0 bases and the J segment 5 bases; nucleotides outside the gene matches: 9. In germline, CDR1 is LGHNA, CDR2 YSLEER. CDR3 size: 17 residues. The CDR3 reads CASSQESGQVPNNEQFF. CDR3 nucleotide sequence: TGCGCCAGCAGCCAAGAATCGGGACAGGTCCCTAACAATGAGCAGTTCTTC.

The table lists this clonotype with a few counts. V is TRBV5-5 and J is TRBJ2-5, with D perhaps given as TRBD1 or TRBD2 (7 bases each). The CDR3 has 14 amino acids. V gave up 2 bases and J gave up 4 bases, with 12 bases separating them. Germline CDR1 SGHKS, CDR2 YYEKEE (reference sequence). For the CDR3, the DNA is TGTGCCAGCAGCTTACCAGGGGGGGTAGAGACCCAGTACTTC. Its protein product is CASSLPGGVETQYF.

The chain couples TRBV4-3 to TRBJ2-5, with no clear D. Per germline, CDR1 LGHNA and CDR2 YSLEER. Trimming shortened V by 4 bases and J by 5 bases, and 29 bases separated the two germline ends. This CDR3 contains 19 residues. CDR3 region: CASSRYYSRVLSPQETQYF. The CDR3 DNA reads as TGCGCCAGCAGCCGCTACTACAGCCGGGTCCTTTCGCCCCAGGAGACCCAGTACTTC.

The V and J genes are TRBV30 and TRBJ1-1, with D possibly TRBD1 on 6 matching bases. This CDR3 has 13 amino acids. Per germline, CDR1 GTSNPN and CDR2 SVGIG (reference sequence). Trimming cost V 6 bases and J 5 bases, with 16 bases left between them. CDR3 protein: CACGRGPETEAFF. In DNA, the CDR3 is TGTGCCTGTGGCAGGGGCCCCGAGACTGAAGCTTTCTTT.

V is TRBV6-2 or TRBV6-3 and J is TRBJ2-1; 7 positions agree with TRBD2. Germline CDR1 and CDR2: MNHEY and SVGEGT. V lost 2 bases and J lost 8; bases outside the gene matches: 3. CDR3 size: 13 residues. CDR3 loop: CASSYGAGDEQFF. For the CDR3, the DNA is TGTGCCAGCAGTTACGGGGCGGGGGATGAGCAGTTCTTC.

This clonotype was picked up many times. This chain links TRBV19 with TRBJ2-5; 13 bases map to TRBD2. The CDR3 spans 15 residues. Germline trimming cut 6 bases from V and 5 bases from J; bases unmatched to any gene: 6. The germline CDR1 and CDR2 sequences are LNHDA and SQIVND (reference sequence). Here the CDR3 reads CASSLTSGGFETQYF. DNA of the CDR3: TGTGCCAGTAGCTTGACTAGCGGGGGGTTTGAGACCCAGTACTTC.

This clonotype has ten or more counts. J is TRBJ2-3 and V is TRBV6-6, with TRBD2 identical over 11 bases. The germline gives CDR1 MNHNY, CDR2 SVGAGI (reference sequence). CDR3 length: 14 residues. The V gene end was trimmed by 7 bases and the J gene end by 4 bases; junction bases not matched to a gene: 4. Here the CDR3 DNA reads TGTGCCAGCACCATGACTAGCGGGGCAGATACGCAGTATTTT. Its translation is CASTMTSGADTQYF.

This clonotype was seen more than once but under ten times. This sequence joins TRBV15 and TRBJ2-2, with D possibly called TRBD1 or TRBD2 (5 bases each). Germline lookup yields CDR1 LNHNV and CDR2 YYDKDF (reference sequence). With 3 bases removed from V and 5 bases from J, the gap between germline ends came to 13 bases. The CDR3 contains 15 residues. The CDR3 DNA reads TGTGCCACCAGCAGTTCCGGGACCCTAACCGGGGAGCTGTTTTTT. Encoded protein: CATSSSGTLTGELFF.

This rearrangement joins TRBV5-1 to TRBJ2-2, with a possible D match to TRBD1 (6 bases). The CDR3 covers 14 residues. The germline V and J ends were trimmed by 6 bases and 0 bases, with 9 bases remaining between them. CDR1 and CDR2 from the germline V gene are SGHRS and YFSETQ. The CDR3 reads CASNDRSNTGELFF. DNA of the CDR3: TGCGCCAGCAACGACAGGTCGAACACCGGGGAGCTGTTTTTT.

This clonotype has just a few counts. The chain joins TRBV6-2 or TRBV6-3 to TRBJ2-7; either TRBD1 or TRBD2 may supply D (6 bases each). The CDR3 covers 16 residues. Trimming pared 0 bases from V and 0 bases from J, leaving 12 bases between. The germline gives CDR1 MNHEY, CDR2 SVGEGT. CDR3 bases: TGTGCCAGCAGTTACTCCTCCGCGGGACACTCCTACGAGCAGTACTTC. This translates into CASSYSSAGHSYEQYF.

This clonotype has a count of ten or more. The chain has TRBV7-8 and TRBJ2-3; D gene uncertain. Germline CDR1 SGHVS, CDR2 FQNEAQ. V shed 3 bases and J shed 2 bases, with 9 bases lying between them. The CDR3 totals 14 residues. The CDR3 DNA reads as TGTGCCAGCAGCTTGGAAGGGATCACAGATACGCAGTATTTT. Amino acid sequence: CASSLEGITDTQYF. Combining the CDR3 with reference TRBV7-8 and TRBJ2-3 gives the whole variable domain GAGVSQSPRYKVAKRGQDVALRCDPISGHVSLFWYQQALGQGPEFLTYFQNEAQLDKSGLPSDRFFAERPEGSVSTLKIQRTQQEDSAVYLCASSLEGITDTQYFGPGTRLTVL.

The sample holds a few counts of this clonotype. The rearrangement joins TRBV4-2 to TRBJ1-2; D is unclear. Germline CDR1 reads LGHNA; CDR2 reads YNFKEQ. This CDR3 contains 16 residues. V gave up 0 bases and J gave up 4 bases, with 15 bases separating them. The CDR3 spells CASSQDRAEGGYGYTF. CDR3 coding DNA: TGTGCCAGCAGCCAAGATAGAGCAGAGGGTGGCTATGGCTACACCTTC.

V is TRBV20-1 and J is TRBJ2-5; possibly TRBD2 for D (6 bases). The CDR3 extends over 16 amino acids. The V and J ends lost 0 bases and 3 bases respectively, with 17 bases between them. Germline-derived CDR1 and CDR2 are DFQATT and SNEGSKA (reference sequence). CDR3 region: CSARDKGPWTKETQYF. In DNA form, the CDR3 reads TGCAGTGCTAGAGATAAGGGCCCTTGGACTAAAGAGACCCAGTACTTC.

The chain combines TRBV29-1 with TRBJ1-2; 7 bases agree with TRBD1. The CDR3 runs 12 residues. Trimming removed 7 bases from V and 4 bases from J; junction bases left unmatched: 6. Germline V lookup: CDR1 SQVTM, CDR2 ANQGSEA. For the CDR3, the DNA is TGCAGCGGACTACAGGGGATCTATGGCTACACCTTC. It specifies CSGLQGIYGYTF.

This clonotype was detected only a few times. The chain joins TRBV11-2 to TRBJ2-3; TRBD2 is a possible D gene (5 bases). Per germline, CDR1 SGHAT and CDR2 FQNNGV. CDR3 length: 17 residues. The V end lost 6 bases, the J end lost 0 bases, and 19 bases lay between the germline ends. Here the CDR3 reads CASSGTGGRPSTDTQYF. CDR3 nucleotide sequence: TGTGCCAGCAGTGGAACTGGCGGGCGGCCTAGCACAGATACGCAGTATTTT.